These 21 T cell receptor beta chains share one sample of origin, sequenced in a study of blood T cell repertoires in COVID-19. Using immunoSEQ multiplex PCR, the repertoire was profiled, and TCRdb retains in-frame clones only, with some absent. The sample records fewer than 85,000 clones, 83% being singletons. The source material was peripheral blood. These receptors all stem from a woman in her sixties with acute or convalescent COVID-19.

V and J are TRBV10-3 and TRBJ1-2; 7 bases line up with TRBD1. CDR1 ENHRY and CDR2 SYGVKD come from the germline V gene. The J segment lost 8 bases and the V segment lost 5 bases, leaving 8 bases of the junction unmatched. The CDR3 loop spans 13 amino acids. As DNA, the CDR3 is TGTGCCATCAGTACAGGGGACCCCCGAGGCTACACCTTC. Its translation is CAISTGDPRGYTF.

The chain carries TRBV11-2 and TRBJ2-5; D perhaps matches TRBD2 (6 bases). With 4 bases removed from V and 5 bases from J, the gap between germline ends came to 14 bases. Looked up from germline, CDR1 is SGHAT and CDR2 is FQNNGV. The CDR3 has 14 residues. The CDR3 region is CASSYRAGGETQYF. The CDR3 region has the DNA TGTGCCAGCAGCTACAGAGCGGGCGGGGAGACCCAGTACTTC.

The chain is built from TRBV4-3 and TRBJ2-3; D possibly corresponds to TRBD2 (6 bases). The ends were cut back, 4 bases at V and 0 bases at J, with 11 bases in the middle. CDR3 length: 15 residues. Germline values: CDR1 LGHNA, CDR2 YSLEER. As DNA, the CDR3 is TGCGCCAGCAGCCTCACCGGGACTAGCACAGATACGCAGTATTTT. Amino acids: CASSLTGTSTDTQYF.

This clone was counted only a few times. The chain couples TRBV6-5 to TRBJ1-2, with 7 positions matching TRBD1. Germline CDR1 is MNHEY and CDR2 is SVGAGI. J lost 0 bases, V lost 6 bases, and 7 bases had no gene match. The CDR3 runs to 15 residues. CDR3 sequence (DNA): TGTGCCAGCAGGGGCGGGGACAGAGCTAACTATGGCTACACCTTC. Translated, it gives CASRGGDRANYGYTF.

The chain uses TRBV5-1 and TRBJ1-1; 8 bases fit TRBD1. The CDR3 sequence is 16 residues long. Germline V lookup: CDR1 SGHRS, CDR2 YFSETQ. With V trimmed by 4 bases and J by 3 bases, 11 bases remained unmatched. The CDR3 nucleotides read TGCGCCAGCAGCCCCGACAGGGGTGGGGGATACACTGAAGCTTTCTTT. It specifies CASSPDRGGGYTEAFF.

CDR3 coding DNA: TGTGCCAGCAGTACAGGGAGCTCCTACAATGAGCAGTTCTTC. The encoded protein is CASSTGSSYNEQFF. The chain has TRBV2 and TRBJ2-1; maybe TRBD1 (6 bases). Germline CDR1 is SNHLY and CDR2 is FYNNEI. The V gene lost 5 bases and the J gene lost 0 bases, with 8 bases spanning the gap. The length of the CDR3 is 14 residues.

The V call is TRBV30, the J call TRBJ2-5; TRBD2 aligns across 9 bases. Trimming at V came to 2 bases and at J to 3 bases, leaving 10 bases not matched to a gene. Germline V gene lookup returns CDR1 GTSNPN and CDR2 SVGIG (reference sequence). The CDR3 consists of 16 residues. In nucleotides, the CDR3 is TGTGCCTGGAGTTTTGGTCTAGCGGGAAGCAAAGAGACCCAGTACTTC. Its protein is CAWSFGLAGSKETQYF.

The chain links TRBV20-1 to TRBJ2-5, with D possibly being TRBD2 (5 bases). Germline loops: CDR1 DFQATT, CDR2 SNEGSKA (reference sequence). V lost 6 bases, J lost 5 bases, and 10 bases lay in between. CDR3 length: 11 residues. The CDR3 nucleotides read TGCAGTGCCATCCGAGGGGAGACCCAGTACTTC. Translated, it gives CSAIRGETQYF.

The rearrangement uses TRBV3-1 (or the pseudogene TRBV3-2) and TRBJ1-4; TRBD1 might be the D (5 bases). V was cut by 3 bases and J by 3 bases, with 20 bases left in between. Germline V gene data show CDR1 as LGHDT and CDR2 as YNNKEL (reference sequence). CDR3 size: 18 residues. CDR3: CASSQGILAGFANEKLFF. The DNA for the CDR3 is TGTGCCAGCAGCCAGGGAATACTCGCAGGGTTTGCTAATGAAAAACTGTTTTTT.

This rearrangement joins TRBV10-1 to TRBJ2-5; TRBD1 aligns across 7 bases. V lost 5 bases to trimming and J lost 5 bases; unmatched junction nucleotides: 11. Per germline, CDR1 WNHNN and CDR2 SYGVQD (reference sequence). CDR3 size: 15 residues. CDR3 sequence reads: CASSLRQGIGETQYF. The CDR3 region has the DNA TGCGCCAGCAGTCTGCGACAGGGTATCGGGGAGACCCAGTACTTC.

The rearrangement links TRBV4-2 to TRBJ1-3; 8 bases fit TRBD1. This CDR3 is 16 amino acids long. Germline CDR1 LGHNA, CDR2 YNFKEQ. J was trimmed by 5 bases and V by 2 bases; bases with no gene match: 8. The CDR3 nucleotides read TGTGCCAGCAGCCAAACCCTCGGGACAGGCCGAAACACCATATATTTT. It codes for CASSQTLGTGRNTIYF.

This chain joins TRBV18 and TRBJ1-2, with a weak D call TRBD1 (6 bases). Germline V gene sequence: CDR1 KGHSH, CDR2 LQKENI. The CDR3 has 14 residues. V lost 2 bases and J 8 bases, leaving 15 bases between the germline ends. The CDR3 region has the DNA TGTGCCAGCTCACCAGGGGGCGAACTGTGGGGCTACACCTTC. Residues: CASSPGGELWGYTF.

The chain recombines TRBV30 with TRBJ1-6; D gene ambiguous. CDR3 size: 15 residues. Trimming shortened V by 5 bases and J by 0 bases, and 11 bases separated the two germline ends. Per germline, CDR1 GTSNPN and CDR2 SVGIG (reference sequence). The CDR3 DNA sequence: TGTGCCTGGGTAGCAAGGAGCTCCTATAATTCACCCCTCCACTTT. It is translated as CAWVARSSYNSPLHF.

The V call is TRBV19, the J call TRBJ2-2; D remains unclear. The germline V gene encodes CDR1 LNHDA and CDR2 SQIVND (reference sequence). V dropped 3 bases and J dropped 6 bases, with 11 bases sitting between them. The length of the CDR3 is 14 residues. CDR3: CASSIFFGPGELFF. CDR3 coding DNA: TGTGCCAGTAGTATCTTTTTTGGGCCCGGGGAGCTGTTTTTT.

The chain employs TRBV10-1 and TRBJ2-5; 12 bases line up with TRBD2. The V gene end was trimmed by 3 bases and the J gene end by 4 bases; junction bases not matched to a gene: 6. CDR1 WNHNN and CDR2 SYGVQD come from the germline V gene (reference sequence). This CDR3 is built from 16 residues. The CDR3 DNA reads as TGCGCCAGCAGTGACGCTAGCGGGAGGGCCGGAGAGACCCAGTACTTC. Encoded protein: CASSDASGRAGETQYF.

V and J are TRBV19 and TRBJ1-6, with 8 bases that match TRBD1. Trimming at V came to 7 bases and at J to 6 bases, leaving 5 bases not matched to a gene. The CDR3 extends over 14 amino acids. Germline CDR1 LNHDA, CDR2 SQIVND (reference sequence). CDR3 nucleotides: TGTGCCAGTACGGACAGGGCAGGTAATTCACCCCTCCACTTT. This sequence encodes CASTDRAGNSPLHF.

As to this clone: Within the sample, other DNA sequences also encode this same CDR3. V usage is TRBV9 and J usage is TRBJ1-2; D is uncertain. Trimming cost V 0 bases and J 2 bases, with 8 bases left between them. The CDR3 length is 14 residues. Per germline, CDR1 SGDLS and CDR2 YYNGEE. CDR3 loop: CASSVGAGNYGYTF. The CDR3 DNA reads TGTGCCAGCAGCGTAGGTGCGGGGAACTATGGCTACACCTTC.

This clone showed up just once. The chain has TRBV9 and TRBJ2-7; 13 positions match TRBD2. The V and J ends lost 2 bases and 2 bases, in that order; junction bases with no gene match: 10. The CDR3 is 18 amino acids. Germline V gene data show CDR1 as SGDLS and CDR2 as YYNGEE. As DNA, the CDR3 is TGTGCCAGCAGCGTCCTCCCGACTAGCGGGGGGTTCGCCTACGAGCAGTACTTC. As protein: CASSVLPTSGGFAYEQYF.

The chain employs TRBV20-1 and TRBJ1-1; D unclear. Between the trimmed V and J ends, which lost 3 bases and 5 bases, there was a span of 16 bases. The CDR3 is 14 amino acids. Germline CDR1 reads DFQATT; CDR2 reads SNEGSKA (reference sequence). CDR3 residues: CSASRGPPGTEAFF. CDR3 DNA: TGCAGTGCTAGTAGAGGACCCCCGGGGACTGAAGCTTTCTTT.

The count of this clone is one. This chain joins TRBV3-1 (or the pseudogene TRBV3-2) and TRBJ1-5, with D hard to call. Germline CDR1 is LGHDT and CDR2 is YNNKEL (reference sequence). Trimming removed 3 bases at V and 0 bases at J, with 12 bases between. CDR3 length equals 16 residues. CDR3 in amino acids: CASSQGGTNSNQPQHF. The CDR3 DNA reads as TGTGCCAGCAGCCAGGGAGGCACTAATAGCAATCAGCCCCAGCATTTT.

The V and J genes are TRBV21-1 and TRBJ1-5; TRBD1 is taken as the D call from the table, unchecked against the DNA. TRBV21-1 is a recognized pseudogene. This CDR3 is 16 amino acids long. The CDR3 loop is CASSPPQGPSNQPQHF. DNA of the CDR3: TGTGCCAGCAGCCCTCCCCAGGGGCCTAGCAATCAGCCCCAGCATTTT.